What follows are 25 T cell receptor beta chains derived from one specimen sequenced in a study of post-analysis software for immune sequencing data. Notes on the study in general: Controls showed lower frequencies than patients for roughly 5 TRBV segments, and TRBV5-6, TRBV5-1 and TRBV20-1 were among these.

The antigens of these receptors remain unknown. Unique molecular identifiers featured in each of the TCR beta cDNA libraries. TCRdb itself ran the PCR reads through MiXCR, one entry per CDR3 protein. The sample has about 540,000 distinct CDR3 sequences; around 36% are singletons. Sequencing was performed on blood. The receptors derive from a girl aged 2-17 years with multiple sclerosis.

J is TRBJ1-2 and V is TRBV5-1, with D unclear. Germline-derived CDR1 and CDR2 are SGHRS and YFSETQ. The length of the CDR3 is 15 residues. Trimming pared 0 bases from V and 8 bases from J, leaving 17 bases between. The chain's CDR3 is CASSLEVLKAGGYTF. In nucleotides, the CDR3 is TGCGCCAGCAGCTTGGAAGTCCTCAAAGCAGGCGGCTACACCTTC.

About this clonotype itself: At one end the junction does not follow the germline gene, possibly because of a read error. The rearrangement uses TRBV7-2 and TRBJ2-3, with TRBD1 matching over 8 bases. The CDR3 consists of 14 residues. Germline values: CDR1 SGHTA, CDR2 FQGNSA. Written as DNA, the CDR3 is TGTGTCAGCAGCCTAACAGGGGGTCCAGATACGCAGTATTTT. Amino acid sequence: CVSSLTGGPDTQYF.

This clonotype has more than one count but fewer than ten. CDR3 protein: CASSPRQGQYEQYF. The CDR3 nucleotides are TGTGCCAGCTCACCCCGACAGGGGCAGTACGAGCAGTACTTC. The rearrangement links TRBV18 to TRBJ2-7; 8 bases fit TRBD1. CDR3 length: 14 residues. V lost 3 bases to trimming and J lost 4 bases; unmatched junction nucleotides: 5. Germline CDR1 and CDR2: KGHSH and LQKENI.

The V gene is TRBV5-1, the J gene TRBJ1-2; TRBD1 is a possible D gene (5 bases). Trimming took off 5 bases at V and 4 bases at J, with 12 bases between the two ends. This CDR3 spans 13 amino acids. Looked up from germline, CDR1 is SGHRS and CDR2 is YFSETQ. Here the CDR3 DNA reads TGCGCCAGCAGAATGGACATCTCCTATGGCTACACCTTC. As protein: CASRMDISYGYTF. Full variable domain (outside the CDR3, taken from reference TRBV5-1 and TRBJ1-2): KAGVTQTPRYLIKTRGQQVTLSCSPISGHRSVSWYQQTPGQGLQFLFEYFSETQRNKGNFPGRFSGRQFSNSRSEMNVSTLELGDSALYLCASRMDISYGYTFGSGTRLTVV.

V gene TRBV2 combines with J gene TRBJ2-1; no clear D gene. The V gene's germline CDR1 is SNHLY and CDR2 FYNNEI. Trimming took 8 bases from V and 6 from J, leaving 11 bases between them. The CDR3 is 12 amino acids. CDR3 region: CASAEAGNEQFF. The CDR3 DNA reads as TGTGCCAGCGCGGAAGCAGGCAATGAGCAGTTCTTC.

The rearrangement links TRBV29-1 to TRBJ1-1; possibly TRBD1 for D (6 bases). CDR1 SQVTM and CDR2 ANQGSEA come from the germline V gene. The ends were cut back, 7 bases at V and 7 bases at J, with 13 bases in the middle. The CDR3 sequence is 11 residues long. The CDR3 sequence: CSAGTSNEAFF. For the CDR3, the DNA is TGCAGCGCTGGGACATCTAATGAAGCTTTCTTT.

The V call is TRBV9, the J call TRBJ2-6, with D unclear. CDR1 SGDLS and CDR2 YYNGEE come from the germline V gene. CDR3 length equals 17 residues. V dropped 0 bases and J dropped 0 bases, with 10 bases sitting between them. CDR3 nucleotide sequence: TGTGCCAGCAGCGTAGATTGGCGGATCTCTGGGGCCAACGTCCTGACTTTC. The encoded protein is CASSVDWRISGANVLTF.

This clonotype was seen a handful of times. This chain uses TRBV28 with TRBJ2-3; a possible D gene is TRBD1 (6 bases). The CDR3 spans 17 residues. Germline CDR1 MDHEN, CDR2 SYDVKM. Trimming cost V 5 bases and J 0 bases, with 18 bases left between them. CDR3 nucleotides: TGTGCCAGCAGTACTACTCCCGGGACACTTAGCACAGATACGCAGTATTTT. This codes for CASSTTPGTLSTDTQYF.

The gene calls are TRBV5-1 and TRBJ2-1; the D gene is possibly TRBD1 (5 bases). V was trimmed by 7 bases and J by 4 bases, leaving 18 bases between them. Germline CDR1 is SGHRS and CDR2 is YFSETQ. The CDR3 length is 15 residues. The CDR3 region has the DNA TGCGCCAGCGGGCCGTGGCAGGGTATTTACAATGAGCAGTTCTTC. This encodes CASGPWQGIYNEQFF.

A few counts support this clonotype. V usage is TRBV9 and J usage is TRBJ2-6, with a tentative D call TRBD2 (5 bases). The CDR3 totals 17 residues. Germline V gives CDR1 SGDLS, CDR2 YYNGEE. V lost 2 bases and J lost 2, with 14 bases in between. The CDR3 spells CASSVVRASAGANVLTF. Here the CDR3 DNA reads TGTGCCAGCAGCGTGGTGAGGGCCTCGGCTGGGGCCAACGTCCTGACTTTC.

The CDR3 DNA follows: TGTGCCAGCAGTTTTAAGGCTAATGAAAAACTGTTTTTT. Amino acids: CASSFKANEKLFF. The J gene is TRBJ1-4, the V gene TRBV12-3 or TRBV12-4; D is unclear. This CDR3 spans 13 amino acids. V was shortened by 3 bases and J by 3 bases, with 5 bases between the two germline ends.

As to this clonotype: Sequence at one end of the junction differs from germline and may be a read error. The chain recombines TRBV7-7 with TRBJ2-3, with 12 bases aligning to TRBD2. CDR3 size: 15 residues. CDR1 and CDR2 from the germline V gene are SSHAT and FNYEAQ (reference sequence). The CDR3 is CASSQLAGGWDTQYF. CDR3 bases: TGTGCTAGCAGCCAACTAGCGGGGGGCTGGGATACGCAGTATTTT.

This clonotype was counted between two and nine times. The chain is built from TRBV6-1 and TRBJ2-1, with 12 bases aligning to TRBD2. Trimming cost V 7 bases and J 5 bases; bases outside gene matches: 6. Germline CDR1 is MNHNS and CDR2 is SASEGT. CDR3 length: 15 amino acids. CDR3 amino acids: CASTRLAGDHNEQFF. The CDR3 bases are TGTGCCAGCACTCGACTAGCGGGGGACCACAATGAGCAGTTCTTC.

This sequence joins TRBV4-1 and TRBJ1-4; D is unresolved. Germline CDR1 MGHRA, CDR2 YSYEKL. The CDR3 runs to 15 residues. V was trimmed by 3 bases and J by 8 bases, leaving 16 bases between them. CDR3: CASSQRDSGREKLFF. In DNA, the CDR3 is TGCGCCAGCAGCCAGAGGGATTCGGGCCGCGAAAAACTGTTTTTT.

This clonotype showed up many times. The V and J genes are TRBV7-3 and TRBJ2-3, with D uncertain. CDR3 length: 14 amino acids. Germline CDR1 SGHTA, CDR2 FQGTGA. V lost 2 bases to trimming and J lost 1 base, with 7 bases between them. CDR3 amino acids: CASSLALRTDTQYF. The CDR3 DNA follows: TGTGCCAGCAGCTTAGCACTCCGCACAGATACGCAGTATTTT.

The chain joins TRBV6-5 to TRBJ1-5, with D tentatively TRBD1 (5 bases). Germline V gives CDR1 MNHEY, CDR2 SVGAGI. Trimming removed 6 bases from V and 4 bases from J, with 13 bases in between. The CDR3 totals 14 residues. Here the CDR3 DNA reads TGTGCCAGCAGCCCTTCTGGGACGAATCAGCCCCAGCATTTT. It yields the protein CASSPSGTNQPQHF.

The chain carries TRBV7-9 and TRBJ1-2; 8 bases fit TRBD1. This CDR3 comprises 15 residues. The germline CDR1 and CDR2 sequences are SEHNR and FQNEAQ (reference sequence). V was pared by 5 bases and J by 4 bases, with 9 bases of the junction left unmatched. CDR3: CASSPQTGTGYGYTF. The DNA for the CDR3 is TGTGCCAGCAGCCCCCAGACAGGGACAGGCTATGGCTACACCTTC. The full variable domain, completed using reference TRBV7-9 and TRBJ1-2, is DTGVSQNPRHKITKRGQNVTFRCDPISEHNRLYWYRQTLGQGPEFLTYFQNEAQLEKSRLLSDRFSAERPKGSFSTLEIQRTEQGDSAMYLCASSPQTGTGYGYTFGSGTRLTVV.

This rearrangement joins TRBV20-1 to TRBJ1-5; no definite D call. V dropped 5 bases and J dropped 4 bases, with 12 bases sitting between them. Germline lookup yields CDR1 DFQATT and CDR2 SNEGSKA (reference sequence). The CDR3 length is 13 residues. CDR3 nucleotide sequence: TGCAGTGCTCAAGAGGGTGGAAATCAGCCCCAGCATTTT. Amino acids: CSAQEGGNQPQHF.

This clonotype was observed a few times. The rearrangement links TRBV9 to TRBJ2-3; 7 bases are a match to TRBD1. Unmatched junction bases numbered 15, after V lost 2 bases and J lost 6 bases. This CDR3 comprises 17 residues. Germline V gene data show CDR1 as SGDLS and CDR2 as YYNGEE. The CDR3 bases are TGTGCCAGCAGCGTCCGCCGGGACAGCCTCCGCTCCGATACGCAGTATTTT. This encodes CASSVRRDSLRSDTQYF.

The chain uses TRBV7-2 and TRBJ1-4, with D possibly being TRBD1 (6 bases). The CDR3 has 16 amino acids. V gave up 5 bases and J gave up 7 bases, with 20 bases separating them. Germline V gene sequence: CDR1 SGHTA, CDR2 FQGNSA. DNA of the CDR3: TGTGCCAGCAGCCCCCCCGGTGGGGGGCCTCGTGAAAAACTGTTTTTT. Protein: CASSPPGGGPREKLFF.

The chain has TRBV20-1 and TRBJ1-1; TRBD1 might be the D (6 bases). Per germline, CDR1 DFQATT and CDR2 SNEGSKA (reference sequence). Trimming stripped 1 base from V and 3 bases from J, with 12 bases between. The CDR3 contains 14 residues. Here the CDR3 reads CSARVQGMYTEAFF. In DNA form, the CDR3 reads TGCAGTGCTAGAGTTCAGGGGATGTACACTGAAGCTTTCTTT.

The sample holds a few counts of this clonotype. The gene calls are TRBV14 and TRBJ2-7, with TRBD2 identical over 14 bases. V shed 3 bases and J 3 bases; nucleotides not matched to a gene: 13. The germline gives CDR1 SGHDN, CDR2 FVKESK. The CDR3 runs to 19 residues. Here the CDR3 DNA reads TGTGCCAGCAGCCATTATCCCGGACTAGCGGGGGGCAGAGACTACGAGCAGTACTTC. Its translation is CASSHYPGLAGGRDYEQYF.

This clonotype has ten or more counts. The CDR3 loop is CASSPQTGGPEAFF. DNA for the CDR3: TGCGCCAGCTCGCCCCAGACAGGGGGTCCTGAAGCTTTCTTT. The chain couples TRBV4-1 to TRBJ1-1, with 9 bases aligning to TRBD1. The CDR3 runs 14 residues. V was clipped by 8 bases and J by 6 bases; unmatched bases: 10. The germline V gene has CDR1 MGHRA and CDR2 YSYEKL.

This clonotype has just one count. The CDR3 sequence is CSARDLRGGNEQFF. Here the CDR3 DNA reads TGCAGTGCTAGAGATCTGCGGGGGGGTAATGAGCAGTTCTTC. The V and J genes are TRBV20-1 and TRBJ2-1, with 9 bases aligning to TRBD2. Germline CDR1 DFQATT, CDR2 SNEGSKA (reference sequence). The CDR3 spans 14 residues. V trimming: 0 bases; J trimming: 7 bases; junction bases outside the gene matches: 4.

Remarks on this clonotype: A much larger clone differs from this one at a single base, so this may be a read error. The V gene is TRBV6-1, the J gene TRBJ2-7; D unresolved. The CDR3 has 13 residues. The germline CDR1 and CDR2 sequences are MNHNS and SASEGT. CDR3 residues: CASREGQSYEQYF. The CDR3 bases are TGTGCCAGCAGGGAAGGGCAGTCCTACGAGCAGTACTTC.